A single sample is the source of the 21 T cell receptor beta chains below, sequenced in a study of blood T cell repertoires in COVID-19. Clones were sequenced by immunoSEQ multiplex PCR, and TCRdb holds only the in-frame ones, with some missing. The data hold about 34,000 clones, with about 80% observed a single time. Input material: peripheral blood. These receptor sequences come from a man aged 80 or over with acute or convalescent COVID-19.

The CDR3 spells CAWSVQGYEQYF. CDR3 nucleotide sequence: TGTGCCTGGAGTGTTCAGGGCTACGAGCAGTACTTC. The V and J genes are TRBV30 and TRBJ2-7; perhaps TRBD1 as D (5 bases). CDR3 length: 12 amino acids. V dropped 0 bases and J dropped 3 bases, with 6 bases sitting between them. Per the germline V gene, CDR1 is GTSNPN and CDR2 is SVGIG (reference sequence). Based on the CDR3 plus reference TRBV30 and TRBJ2-7, the full variable domain is SQTIHQWPATLVQPVGSPLSLECTVEGTSNPNLYWYRQAAGRGLQLLFYSVGIGQISSEVPQNLSASRPQDRQFILSSKKLLLSDSGFYLCAWSVQGYEQYFGPGTRLTVT.

This clone was seen a handful of times. The rearrangement links TRBV2 to TRBJ2-7; 7 bases fit TRBD1. Per the germline V gene, CDR1 is SNHLY and CDR2 is FYNNEI. V was clipped by 7 bases and J by 2 bases; unmatched bases: 8. The CDR3 consists of 14 residues. The CDR3 region has the DNA TGTGCCAGCAAAGACCGGGACAGACCCTACGAGCAGTACTTC. Translated, it gives CASKDRDRPYEQYF.

The chain uses TRBV9 and TRBJ1-6, with 7 bases matching TRBD1. There are 18 residues in the CDR3. V trimming: 0 bases; J trimming: 0 bases; junction bases outside the gene matches: 6. Germline V gene sequence: CDR1 SGDLS, CDR2 YYNGEE. The CDR3: CASSVGRGQSSYNSPLHF. The CDR3 DNA is TGTGCCAGCAGCGTAGGGAGGGGACAGAGCTCCTATAATTCACCCCTCCACTTT. The whole variable domain, filled in from reference TRBV9 and TRBJ1-6, reads DSGVTQTPKHLITATGQRVTLRCSPRSGDLSVYWYQQSLDQGLQFLIQYYNGEERAKGNILERFSAQQFPDLHSELNLSSLELGDSALYFCASSVGRGQSSYNSPLHFGNGTRLTVT.

The CDR3 region has the DNA TGTGCCACCAGACCCGGACAGGGGGCCTACGAGCAGTACTTC. This codes for CATRPGQGAYEQYF. This chain uses TRBV15 with TRBJ2-7, with 10 nucleotides matching TRBD1. Trimming took 6 bases from V and 2 from J; bases not matched to a gene: 4. The V gene's germline CDR1 is LNHNV and CDR2 YYDKDF (reference sequence). The CDR3 extends over 14 amino acids.

The V and J genes are TRBV30 and TRBJ2-5; 7 bases are a match to TRBD1. The trim removed 5 bases at V and 5 bases at J, leaving 5 bases unmatched. This CDR3 has 12 residues. Germline V gene data show CDR1 as GTSNPN and CDR2 as SVGIG (reference sequence). CDR3 region: CAWDRERETQYF. CDR3 in DNA: TGTGCCTGGGACAGGGAGAGGGAGACCCAGTACTTC.

This clone has only a few counts. The chain recombines TRBV2 with TRBJ2-1, with a weak D call TRBD2 (5 bases). This CDR3 is built from 15 residues. V was clipped by 1 base and J by 1 base, with 8 bases between them. Germline CDR1 reads SNHLY; CDR2 reads FYNNEI. CDR3 in amino acids: CASSEEGGSYNEQFF. The DNA of the CDR3 is TGTGCCAGCAGTGAAGAAGGCGGGTCCTACAATGAGCAGTTCTTC.

V usage is TRBV7-2 and J usage is TRBJ1-6; 9 nucleotides line up with TRBD1. The CDR3 is 15 residues long. Germline trimming cut 3 bases from V and 7 bases from J; bases unmatched to any gene: 4. The germline gives CDR1 SGHTA, CDR2 FQGNSA. The CDR3 reads CASSLDRGLNSPLHF. CDR3 sequence (DNA): TGTGCCAGCAGCTTGGACAGGGGATTGAATTCACCCCTCCACTTT.

The V and J genes are TRBV11-3 and TRBJ2-7; possibly TRBD1 for D (5 bases). The CDR3 is 14 residues long. Germline loops: CDR1 SGHNT, CDR2 YENEEA. With 0 bases removed from V and 7 bases from J, the gap between germline ends came to 13 bases. The CDR3 spells CASSLEAGSSEQYF. The CDR3 DNA sequence: TGTGCCAGCAGCTTAGAGGCAGGGTCGAGTGAGCAGTACTTC.

The chain links TRBV15 to TRBJ2-6; the D is unclear. Germline V gene sequence: CDR1 LNHNV, CDR2 YYDKDF (reference sequence). V was shortened by 1 base and J by 0 bases, with 13 bases between the two germline ends. This CDR3 region has 18 residues. The CDR3 DNA is TGTGCCACCAGCAGAGGCGGCCAGAGGAACTCTGGGGCCAACGTCCTGACTTTC. Translation gives CATSRGGQRNSGANVLTF.

The chain joins TRBV7-2 to TRBJ1-1; no definite D call. CDR3 length equals 15 residues. Germline V lookup: CDR1 SGHTA, CDR2 FQGNSA. V lost 1 base, J lost 3 bases, and 12 bases lay in between. In nucleotides, the CDR3 is TGTGCCAGCAGCTTAGACCGACGGGTTGACACTGAAGCTTTCTTT. It codes for CASSLDRRVDTEAFF.

This clone was counted between two and nine times. The CDR3 DNA sequence: TGCGCCAGCAGAGAAACAGGGTCCAATCAGCCCCAGCATTTT. Translating gives CASRETGSNQPQHF. The chain carries TRBV5-1 and TRBJ1-5, with a weak D call TRBD1 (6 bases). CDR3 size: 14 residues. V was cut by 5 bases and J by 3 bases, with 12 bases left in between. Germline V gives CDR1 SGHRS, CDR2 YFSETQ.

The chain couples TRBV29-1 to TRBJ2-3, with 8 bases that match TRBD2. With V trimmed by 7 bases and J by 1 base, 7 bases remained unmatched. The CDR3 length is 14 residues. CDR1 is SQVTM, CDR2 ANQGSEA, per germline. DNA of the CDR3: TGCAGCGGAAATAGCGGGGCGGGCACAGATACGCAGTATTTT. Amino acids: CSGNSGAGTDTQYF.

This rearrangement joins TRBV10-3 to TRBJ1-2; no reliable D call. Germline values: CDR1 ENHRY, CDR2 SYGVKD. V was clipped by 0 bases and J by 5 bases, with 13 bases between them. The length of the CDR3 is 15 residues. CDR3 nucleotide sequence: TGTGCCATCAGTGAGTCTCGGGGATATGGATATGGCTACACCTTC. Amino acid sequence: CAISESRGYGYGYTF.

This chain joins TRBV18 and TRBJ2-5; 7 bases match TRBD1. From germline, CDR1 is KGHSH and CDR2 LQKENI. V lost 4 bases, J lost 0 bases, and 8 bases stayed unmatched. The CDR3 runs to 16 residues. DNA for the CDR3: TGTGCCAGCTCACAACAGGGGAGAGGGTACCAAGAGACCCAGTACTTC. Translation: CASSQQGRGYQETQYF.

The table lists this clone with a count of one. The chain links TRBV30 to TRBJ2-7, with D possibly being TRBD2 (5 bases). In germline, CDR1 is GTSNPN, CDR2 SVGIG (reference sequence). V lost 2 bases to trimming and J lost 6 bases, with 14 bases between them. The CDR3 is 13 amino acids. The CDR3 DNA reads as TGTGCCTGGAGTCTTGAGGGAGTGGGCGAGCAGTACTTC. Residues: CAWSLEGVGEQYF.

CDR3 protein: CASSQDRGTGSFQAQHF. DNA of the CDR3: TGCGCCAGCAGCCAAGATCGGGGAACAGGGTCTTTCCAGGCCCAGCATTTT. The V gene is TRBV4-1, the J gene TRBJ1-5, with D possibly matching TRBD1 (6 bases). Germline loops: CDR1 MGHRA, CDR2 YSYEKL. The CDR3 is 17 amino acids. Trimming shortened V by 0 bases and J by 11 bases, and 23 bases separated the two germline ends.

This clone occurred a few times. The V gene is TRBV29-1, the J gene TRBJ1-4; a weak D match, TRBD1 (5 bases). The germline V and J ends were trimmed by 6 bases and 3 bases, with 11 bases remaining between them. The CDR3 length is 13 residues. In germline, CDR1 is SQVTM, CDR2 ANQGSEA. This chain's CDR3 is CSVMGGSNEKLFF. In nucleotides, the CDR3 is TGCAGCGTCATGGGGGGGTCTAATGAAAAACTGTTTTTT.

The chain recombines TRBV10-3 with TRBJ2-5; D is unclear. This CDR3 is 12 amino acids long. Germline V gene data show CDR1 as ENHRY and CDR2 as SYGVKD. Between the trimmed V and J ends, which lost 3 bases and 7 bases, there was a span of 9 bases. The CDR3 spells CAISESEGTQYF. CDR3 sequence (DNA): TGTGCCATCAGTGAAAGCGAAGGGACCCAGTACTTC.

The rearrangement links TRBV6-2 or TRBV6-3 to TRBJ2-3, with 7 nucleotides matching TRBD1. Trimming cost V 2 bases and J 2 bases; bases outside gene matches: 10. The CDR3 has 17 amino acids. Germline V CDR1 and CDR2: MNHEY, SVGEGT. This CDR3 is CASSYALRDRDTDTQYF. Here the CDR3 DNA reads TGTGCCAGCAGTTACGCCCTCCGGGACAGAGACACAGATACGCAGTATTTT.

This rearrangement joins TRBV2 to TRBJ1-2; D unresolved. CDR3 length: 12 amino acids. Per germline, CDR1 SNHLY and CDR2 FYNNEI. V gave up 6 bases and J gave up 5 bases, with 10 bases separating them. This CDR3 is CASSPSGYGYTF. The DNA for the CDR3 is TGTGCCAGCAGCCCGAGCGGATATGGCTACACCTTC. The complete variable domain, with remaining parts taken from reference TRBV2 and TRBJ1-2, reads EPEVTQTPSHQVTQMGQEVILRCVPISNHLYFYWYRQILGQKVEFLVSFYNNEISEKSEIFDDQFSVERPDGSNFTLKIRSTKLEDSAMYFCASSPSGYGYTFGSGTRLTVV.

This chain uses TRBV7-2 with TRBJ2-2, with a tentative D call TRBD2 (6 bases). Germline V CDR1 and CDR2: SGHTA, FQGNSA. Between the trimmed V and J ends, which lost 5 bases and 4 bases, there was a span of 11 bases. This CDR3 is 14 amino acids long. CDR3 protein: CASSPGLPTGELFF. The CDR3 DNA reads as TGTGCCAGCAGCCCGGGACTCCCCACCGGGGAGCTGTTTTTT. The full variable domain, completed using reference TRBV7-2 and TRBJ2-2, is GAGVSQSPSNKVTEKGKDVELRCDPISGHTALYWYRQSLGQGLEFLIYFQGNSAPDKSGLPSDRFSAERTGGSVSTLTIQRTQQEDSAVYLCASSPGLPTGELFFGEGSRLTVL.